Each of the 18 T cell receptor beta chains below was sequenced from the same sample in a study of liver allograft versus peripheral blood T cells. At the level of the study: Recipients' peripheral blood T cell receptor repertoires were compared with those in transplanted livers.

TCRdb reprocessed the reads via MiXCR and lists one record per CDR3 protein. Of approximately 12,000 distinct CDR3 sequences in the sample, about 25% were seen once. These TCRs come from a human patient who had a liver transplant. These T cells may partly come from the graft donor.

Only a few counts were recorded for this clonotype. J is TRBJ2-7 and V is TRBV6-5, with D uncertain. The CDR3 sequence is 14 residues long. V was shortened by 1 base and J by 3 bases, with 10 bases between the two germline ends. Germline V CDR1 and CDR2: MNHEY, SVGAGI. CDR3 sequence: CASSYLTEIYEQYF. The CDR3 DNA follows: TGTGCCAGCAGTTACTTGACGGAGATCTACGAGCAGTACTTC.

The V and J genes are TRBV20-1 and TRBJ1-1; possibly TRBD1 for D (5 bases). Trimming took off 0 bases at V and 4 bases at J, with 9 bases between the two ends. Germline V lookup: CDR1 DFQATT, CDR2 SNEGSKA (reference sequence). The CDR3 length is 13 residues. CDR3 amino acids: CSARDLGGTEAFF. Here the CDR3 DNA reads TGCAGTGCTAGAGATCTGGGGGGCACTGAAGCTTTCTTT.

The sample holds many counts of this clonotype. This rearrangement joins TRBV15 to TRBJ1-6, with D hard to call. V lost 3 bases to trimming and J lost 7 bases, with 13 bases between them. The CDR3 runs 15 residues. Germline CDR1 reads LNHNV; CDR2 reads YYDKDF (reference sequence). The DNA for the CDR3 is TGTGCCACCAGCAGGATCTGGGGAACCAATTCACCCCTCCACTTT. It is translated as CATSRIWGTNSPLHF.

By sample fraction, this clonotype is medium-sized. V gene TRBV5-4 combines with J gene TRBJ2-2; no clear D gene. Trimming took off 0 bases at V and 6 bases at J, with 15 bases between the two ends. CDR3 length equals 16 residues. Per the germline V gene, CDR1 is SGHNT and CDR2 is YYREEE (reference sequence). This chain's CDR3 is CASSLGTRNNAGELFF. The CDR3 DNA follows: TGTGCCAGCAGCTTGGGGACCCGAAATAACGCCGGGGAGCTGTTTTTT.

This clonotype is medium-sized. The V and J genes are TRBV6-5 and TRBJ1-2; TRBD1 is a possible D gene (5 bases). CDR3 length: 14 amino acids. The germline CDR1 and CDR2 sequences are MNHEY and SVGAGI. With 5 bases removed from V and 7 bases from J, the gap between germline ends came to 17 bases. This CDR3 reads CASSRTGLRAGYTF. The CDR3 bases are TGTGCCAGCAGTAGGACGGGACTGCGAGCTGGCTACACCTTC.

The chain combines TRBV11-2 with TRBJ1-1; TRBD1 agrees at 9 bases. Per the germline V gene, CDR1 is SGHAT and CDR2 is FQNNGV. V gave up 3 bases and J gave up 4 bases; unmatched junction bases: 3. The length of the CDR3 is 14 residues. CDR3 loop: CASSFTQGATEAFF. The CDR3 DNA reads TGTGCCAGCAGCTTCACACAGGGGGCCACTGAAGCTTTCTTT.

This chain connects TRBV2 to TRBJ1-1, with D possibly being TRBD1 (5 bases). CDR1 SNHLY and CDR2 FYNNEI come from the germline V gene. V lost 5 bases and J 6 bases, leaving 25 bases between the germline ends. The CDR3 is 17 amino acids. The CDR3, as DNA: TGTGCCAGCAGTCAACGGAGTTATTCGGCGGGGGGGTCTGAAGCTTTCTTT. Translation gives CASSQRSYSAGGSEAFF.

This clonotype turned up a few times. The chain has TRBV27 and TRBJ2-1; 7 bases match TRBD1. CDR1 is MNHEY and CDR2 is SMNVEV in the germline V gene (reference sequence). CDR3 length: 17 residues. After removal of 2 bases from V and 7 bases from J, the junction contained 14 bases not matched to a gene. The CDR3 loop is CASSLKQGPSVLNEQFF. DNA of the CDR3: TGTGCCAGCAGTTTAAAACAGGGGCCTAGTGTTTTGAATGAGCAGTTCTTC.

Here the CDR3 DNA reads TGTGCCAGTAGTATAGCCCACGCCGGGACAGGGGGGACCGGGGAGCTGTTTTTT. It translates to CASSIAHAGTGGTGELFF. The rearrangement joins TRBV19 to TRBJ2-2, with TRBD1 matching 11 bases. In germline, CDR1 is LNHDA, CDR2 SQIVND (reference sequence). This CDR3 spans 18 amino acids. With 1 base clipped from V and 5 bases from J, the junction kept 9 bases outside the gene matches.

The CDR3 is CASSLSLAGNYNEQFF. DNA of the CDR3: TGTGCCAGCAGCCTGTCCTTAGCGGGGAACTACAATGAGCAGTTCTTC. V is TRBV7-9 and J is TRBJ2-1; 8 nucleotides match TRBD2. The CDR3 has 16 residues. CDR1 and CDR2 (germline): SEHNR, FQNEAQ (reference sequence). J was trimmed by 3 bases and V by 5 bases; bases with no gene match: 9.

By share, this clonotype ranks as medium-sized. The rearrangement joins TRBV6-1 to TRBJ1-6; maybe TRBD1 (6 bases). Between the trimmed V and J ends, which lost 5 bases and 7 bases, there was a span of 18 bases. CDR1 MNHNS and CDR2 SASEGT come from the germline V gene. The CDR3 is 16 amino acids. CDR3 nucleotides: TGTGCCAGCAGTAGGGGGTCCCACTCCTCCAATTCACCCCTCCACTTT. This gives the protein CASSRGSHSSNSPLHF.

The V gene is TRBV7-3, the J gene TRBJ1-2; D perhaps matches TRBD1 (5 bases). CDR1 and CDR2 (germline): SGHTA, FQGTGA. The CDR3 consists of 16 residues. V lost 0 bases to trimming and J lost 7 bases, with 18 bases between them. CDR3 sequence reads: CASSLTGDPVTSGYTF. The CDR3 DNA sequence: TGTGCCAGCAGCTTAACGGGGGACCCCGTGACCTCTGGCTACACCTTC.

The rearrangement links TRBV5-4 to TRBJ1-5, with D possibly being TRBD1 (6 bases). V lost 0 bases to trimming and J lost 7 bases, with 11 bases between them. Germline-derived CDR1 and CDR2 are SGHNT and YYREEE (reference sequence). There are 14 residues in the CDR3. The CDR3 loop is CASSLAGAKQPQHF. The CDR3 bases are TGTGCCAGCAGCTTGGCGGGGGCTAAGCAGCCCCAGCATTTT.

CDR3 amino acids: CASSLWAGGNTGELFF. CDR3 nucleotides: TGTGCCAGCAGCTTATGGGCAGGGGGGAACACCGGGGAGCTGTTTTTT. This chain connects TRBV11-2 to TRBJ2-2; 7 bases line up with TRBD1. Per the germline V gene, CDR1 is SGHAT and CDR2 is FQNNGV. The junction had 4 bases not matched to a gene; V was cut back by 2 bases and J by 1 base. CDR3 length equals 16 residues.

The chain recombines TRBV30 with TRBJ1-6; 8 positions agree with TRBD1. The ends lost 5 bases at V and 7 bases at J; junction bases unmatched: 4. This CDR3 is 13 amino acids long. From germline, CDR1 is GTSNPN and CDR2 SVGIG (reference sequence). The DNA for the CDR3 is TGTGCCTGGCTCCGGGACAGGAATTCACCCCTCCACTTT. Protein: CAWLRDRNSPLHF.

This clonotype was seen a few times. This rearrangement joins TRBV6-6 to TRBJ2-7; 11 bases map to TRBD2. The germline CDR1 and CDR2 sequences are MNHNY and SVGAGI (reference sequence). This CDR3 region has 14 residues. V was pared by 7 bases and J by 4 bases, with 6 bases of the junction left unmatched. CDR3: CASKLVAGGYEQYF. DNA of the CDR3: TGTGCCAGCAAATTAGTAGCGGGGGGGTACGAGCAGTACTTC.

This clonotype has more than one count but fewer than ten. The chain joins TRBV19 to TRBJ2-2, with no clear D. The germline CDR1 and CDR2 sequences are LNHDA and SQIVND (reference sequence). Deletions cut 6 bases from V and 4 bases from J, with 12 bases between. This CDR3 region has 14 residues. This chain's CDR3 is CASRRAASTGELFF. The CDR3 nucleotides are TGTGCCAGTAGAAGGGCAGCAAGCACCGGGGAGCTGTTTTTT.

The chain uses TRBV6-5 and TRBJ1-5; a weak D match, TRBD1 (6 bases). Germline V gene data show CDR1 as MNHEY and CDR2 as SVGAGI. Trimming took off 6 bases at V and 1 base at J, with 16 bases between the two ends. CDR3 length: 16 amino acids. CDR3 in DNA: TGTGCCAGCAGCAGGTTGGGGGGGGCGAGCAATCAGCCCCAGCATTTT. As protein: CASSRLGGASNQPQHF.